Listed here are 18 T cell receptor beta chains from one sample, sequenced in a study of cytomegalovirus exposure and HLA in healthy donors. The method was immunoSEQ multiplex PCR; TCRdb's version includes in-frame clones alone and lacks a portion of them. The sample has about 160,000 clones; about 82% are singletons. Sequenced sample: PBMCs. These receptors originate from a man aged 25 to 40 in good health and CMV-seropositive.

The rearrangement uses TRBV25-1 and TRBJ1-3, with 9 bases matching TRBD1. CDR3 length: 18 amino acids. The V gene end was trimmed by 4 bases and the J gene end by 0 bases; junction bases not matched to a gene: 10. Germline lookup yields CDR1 MGHDK and CDR2 SYGVNS. The CDR3 DNA sequence: TGTGCCAGCAGTGCAAAACCGGGACAGGGTTTCTCTGGAAACACCATATATTTT. Protein product: CASSAKPGQGFSGNTIYF.

The chain carries TRBV9 and TRBJ1-2; D possibly corresponds to TRBD1 (6 bases). V was pared by 0 bases and J by 3 bases, with 12 bases between. Germline loops: CDR1 SGDLS, CDR2 YYNGEE. This CDR3 region has 15 residues. The DNA of the CDR3 is TGTGCCAGCAGCGTAGCTATTCGACAGGACTATGGCTACACCTTC. Translation: CASSVAIRQDYGYTF.

V is TRBV19 and J is TRBJ2-2, with a possible D match to TRBD1 (5 bases). The V and J ends lost 7 bases and 4 bases respectively, with 13 bases between them. The V gene's germline CDR1 is LNHDA and CDR2 SQIVND (reference sequence). CDR3 size: 14 residues. CDR3 DNA sequence: TGTGCCAGTATCTCCGGCAGGGCCACCGGGGAGCTGTTTTTT. It encodes CASISGRATGELFF. Drawing the rest from reference TRBV19 and TRBJ2-2, the complete variable domain is DGGITQSPKYLFRKEGQNVTLSCEQNLNHDAMYWYRQDPGQGLRLIYYSQIVNDFQKGDIAEGYSVSREKKESFPLTVTSAQKNPTAFYLCASISGRATGELFFGEGSRLTVL.

This clone was observed at least ten times. The CDR3 region has the DNA TGTGCCAGCTCGCGGACCGCGGGGGCCGGGGGAAACATTCAGTACTTC. The encoded protein is CASSRTAGAGGNIQYF. The chain combines TRBV5-4 with TRBJ2-4; maybe TRBD2 (7 bases). Germline V CDR1 and CDR2: SGHNT, YYREEE (reference sequence). The CDR3 totals 16 residues. Trimming took off 7 bases at V and 6 bases at J, with 23 bases between the two ends.

V is TRBV7-9 and J is TRBJ2-1; 7 positions match TRBD1. The V gene's germline CDR1 is SEHNR and CDR2 FQNEAQ (reference sequence). CDR3 length equals 16 residues. J was trimmed by 9 bases and V by 4 bases; bases with no gene match: 15. The CDR3 is CASSSRLTGTGAEQFF. The CDR3 DNA follows: TGTGCCAGCAGCTCCCGACTGACAGGGACCGGGGCTGAGCAGTTCTTC.

CDR3 nucleotide sequence: TGCAGTGCGAGGGGGTTCCCCGGGCAGTTCTTC. It yields the protein CSARGFPGQFF. V gene TRBV20-1 combines with J gene TRBJ2-1; a weak D match, TRBD1 (6 bases). In germline, CDR1 is DFQATT, CDR2 SNEGSKA (reference sequence). Trimming took off 6 bases at V and 12 bases at J, with 15 bases between the two ends. This CDR3 has 11 residues.

This clone has just a few counts. The chain carries TRBV5-4 and TRBJ1-5; TRBD1 is a possible D gene (5 bases). Germline CDR1 is SGHNT and CDR2 is YYREEE (reference sequence). Trimming cost V 4 bases and J 0 bases, with 17 bases left between them. This CDR3 contains 17 residues. CDR3 coding DNA: TGTGCCAGCAGCCAGGAGTTGGGCAGGGATAGCAATCAGCCCCAGCATTTT. The encoded protein is CASSQELGRDSNQPQHF.

The chain couples TRBV7-2 to TRBJ1-1; D is unclear. Germline loops: CDR1 SGHTA, CDR2 FQGNSA. The germline V and J ends were trimmed by 0 bases and 3 bases, with 8 bases remaining between them. The CDR3 is 14 amino acids. This CDR3 is CASSLAGGYTEAFF. The CDR3 nucleotides read TGTGCCAGCAGCTTAGCAGGCGGGTACACTGAAGCTTTCTTT.

This clone was counted once. The chain is built from TRBV5-4 and TRBJ2-7, with a tentative D call TRBD1 (5 bases). Germline V lookup: CDR1 SGHNT, CDR2 YYREEE (reference sequence). The CDR3 is 14 amino acids. The germline V and J ends were trimmed by 2 bases and 5 bases, with 14 bases remaining between them. The CDR3 loop reads CASSFGQGAHEQYF. The CDR3 DNA is TGTGCCAGCAGCTTTGGGCAGGGCGCCCACGAGCAGTACTTC.

The V and J genes are TRBV7-2 and TRBJ1-4; D is ambiguous. Deletions cut 2 bases from V and 5 bases from J, with 15 bases between. CDR3 size: 16 residues. Germline CDR1 SGHTA, CDR2 FQGNSA. CDR3 DNA sequence: TGTGCCAGCAGCTTAAATTCCGCGGGAGGCAATGAAAAACTGTTTTTT. Amino acid sequence: CASSLNSAGGNEKLFF.

This clone was counted between two and nine times. The rearrangement joins TRBV27 to TRBJ2-2; D might be TRBD1 (5 bases). Germline V CDR1 and CDR2: MNHEY, SMNVEV (reference sequence). The V and J ends lost 2 bases and 6 bases respectively, with 10 bases between them. The CDR3 is 14 residues long. In nucleotides, the CDR3 is TGTGCCAGCAGTTTACAGGGCGAATCCGGGGAGCTGTTTTTT. It is translated as CASSLQGESGELFF.

The chain recombines TRBV6-5 with TRBJ2-5, with D maybe TRBD1 (6 bases). The germline CDR1 and CDR2 sequences are MNHEY and SVGAGI. There are 16 residues in the CDR3. Trimming shortened V by 2 bases and J by 1 base, and 14 bases separated the two germline ends. The CDR3: CASSYTIRQVQETQYF. In nucleotides, the CDR3 is TGTGCCAGCAGTTACACCATACGACAGGTCCAAGAGACCCAGTACTTC.

The gene calls are TRBV5-1 and TRBJ1-4; TRBD1 is a possible D gene (6 bases). Germline CDR1 and CDR2: SGHRS and YFSETQ. The V end was cut by 0 bases, the J end by 12 bases, with 12 bases between. This CDR3 is 13 amino acids long. The CDR3 region is CASSLDTGRELFF. CDR3 DNA: TGCGCCAGCAGCTTGGATACAGGGAGGGAACTGTTTTTT.

This clone has a single count. J is TRBJ2-2 and V is TRBV7-9; 10 nucleotides agree with TRBD1. V dropped 5 bases and J dropped 0; count of bases not matched to a gene: 6. The CDR3 is 17 residues long. Germline V lookup: CDR1 SEHNR, CDR2 FQNEAQ (reference sequence). The CDR3 loop reads CASSRGTGESNTGELFF. The CDR3 DNA reads TGTGCCAGCAGCCGTGGGACAGGGGAGTCGAACACCGGGGAGCTGTTTTTT.

V usage is TRBV4-1 and J usage is TRBJ1-1; possibly TRBD1 for D (5 bases). The ends were cut back, 0 bases at V and 1 base at J, with 12 bases in the middle. This CDR3 is 16 amino acids long. CDR1 is MGHRA and CDR2 is YSYEKL in the germline V gene. The CDR3 protein is CASSQEGQGGNTEAFF. For the CDR3, the DNA is TGCGCCAGCAGCCAAGAGGGGCAGGGCGGGAACACTGAAGCTTTCTTT.

The genes are TRBV19 and TRBJ1-2, with 9 bases that match TRBD1. V lost 5 bases, J lost 3 bases, and 7 bases stayed unmatched. The CDR3 runs 15 residues. The V gene's germline CDR1 is LNHDA and CDR2 SQIVND (reference sequence). Here the CDR3 reads CASSPDRGSYYGYTF. CDR3 bases: TGTGCCAGTAGTCCGGACAGGGGAAGCTACTATGGCTACACCTTC.

A few counts support this clone. The CDR3 sequence: CASSYSDSHEQYF. The CDR3 nucleotides read TGTGCCAGCAGTTACTCGGACAGCCACGAGCAGTACTTC. This rearrangement joins TRBV6-6 to TRBJ2-7, with TRBD1 as a possible D gene (6 bases). The V gene lost 0 bases and the J gene lost 5 bases, with 8 bases spanning the gap. The CDR3 contains 13 residues. Germline CDR1 and CDR2: MNHNY and SVGAGI (reference sequence).

Points on this clone: Other DNA sequences from this sample encode an identical CDR3 as well. The chain couples TRBV29-1 to TRBJ1-1; 8 bases match TRBD1. The CDR3 is made up of 13 amino acids. With 3 bases clipped from V and 0 bases from J, the junction kept 0 bases outside the gene matches. Germline CDR1 reads SQVTM; CDR2 reads ANQGSEA. For the CDR3, the DNA is TGCAGCGTTGACAGGGGGCTGAACACTGAAGCTTTCTTT. It translates to CSVDRGLNTEAFF.